This T cell receptor beta chain was sequenced for a study of blood T cell repertoires in COVID-19. Germline values: CDR1 SGDLS, CDR2 YYNGEE. The CDR3 spans 15 residues. Trimming removed 0 bases at V and 2 bases at J, with 10 bases between. Original handling: From reference gene primer amplification, estimates of nucleated cell counts were derived. This table comes from immunoSEQ multiplex PCR, and its TCRdb copy is limited to in-frame clones, with some not included. V, J and clone size derive from that table, while D and trimming were established from the DNA sequence. This sample has 90,000 to 130,000 clones; about 90% occur once, and the top ten carry approximately 4.8%.

This clonotype originated in a human donor in a cohort sampled during active COVID-19. This sequence joins TRBV9 and TRBJ2-3, with a tentative D call TRBD2 (5 bases). Sequenced sample: peripheral blood. The CDR3 protein is CASSVGVRDTDTQYF. The CDR3 DNA reads as TGTGCCAGCAGCGTAGGGGTCCGGGACACAGATACGCAGTATTTT. Filled out from reference TRBV9 and TRBJ2-3, the complete variable domain reads DSGVTQTPKHLITATGQRVTLRCSPRSGDLSVYWYQQSLDQGLQFLIQYYNGEERAKGNILERFSAQQFPDLHSELNLSSLELGDSALYFCASSVGVRDTDTQYFGPGTRLTVL.